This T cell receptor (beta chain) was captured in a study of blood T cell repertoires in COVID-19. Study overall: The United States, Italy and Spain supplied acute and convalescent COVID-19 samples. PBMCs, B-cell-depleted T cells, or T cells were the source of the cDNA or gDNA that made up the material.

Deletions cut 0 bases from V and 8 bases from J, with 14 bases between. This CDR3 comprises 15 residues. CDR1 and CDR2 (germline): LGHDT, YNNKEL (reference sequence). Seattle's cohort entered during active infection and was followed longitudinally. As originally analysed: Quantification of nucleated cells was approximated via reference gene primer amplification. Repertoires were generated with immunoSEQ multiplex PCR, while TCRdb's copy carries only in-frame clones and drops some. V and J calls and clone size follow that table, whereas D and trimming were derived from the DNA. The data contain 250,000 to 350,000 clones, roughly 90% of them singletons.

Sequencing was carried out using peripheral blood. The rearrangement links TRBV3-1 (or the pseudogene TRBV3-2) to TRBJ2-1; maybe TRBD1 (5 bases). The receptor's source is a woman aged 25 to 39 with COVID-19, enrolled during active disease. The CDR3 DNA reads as TGTGCCAGCAGCCAAGATGGGTCTGAGACAGATGAGCAGTTCTTC. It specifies CASSQDGSETDEQFF.